Detailed here is one T cell receptor beta chain. This sample was taken from a study of T cells in Graves' hyperthyroidism and ophthalmopathy. Study-level information: Once the initial diagnosis was made, peripheral blood was obtained before any treatment.

It was RNA transcripts that yielded the amplified TCR beta CDR3 regions. Researchers ran a first-round RT-PCR on the TCR CDR3 using the HTBI primer set. TCRdb re-analysed the multiplex PCR reads in MiXCR, keeping a single row per CDR3 protein. The sample has roughly 300,000 distinct CDR3 sequences, approximately 13% seen once. Calling Graves' hyperthyroidism stable meant ophthalmopathy did not progress within 18 months. Lactation, pregnancy, other autoimmune disease or uncontrolled infection excluded patients. Fresh peripheral blood, roughly 10 ml, was the source of the PBMCs. The CDR3 is 10 residues long. The V gene lost 6 bases and the J gene lost 10 bases, with 9 bases spanning the gap. Germline V gives CDR1 SNHLY, CDR2 FYNNEI.

The sample was blood. This receptor was taken from a woman aged 25 to 45 with Graves' hyperthyroidism. The chain recombines TRBV2 with TRBJ1-2, with a possible D match to TRBD1 (6 bases). The CDR3 is CASRDSSYTF. CDR3 sequence (DNA): TGTGCCAGCAGGGACAGTTCCTACACCTTC.